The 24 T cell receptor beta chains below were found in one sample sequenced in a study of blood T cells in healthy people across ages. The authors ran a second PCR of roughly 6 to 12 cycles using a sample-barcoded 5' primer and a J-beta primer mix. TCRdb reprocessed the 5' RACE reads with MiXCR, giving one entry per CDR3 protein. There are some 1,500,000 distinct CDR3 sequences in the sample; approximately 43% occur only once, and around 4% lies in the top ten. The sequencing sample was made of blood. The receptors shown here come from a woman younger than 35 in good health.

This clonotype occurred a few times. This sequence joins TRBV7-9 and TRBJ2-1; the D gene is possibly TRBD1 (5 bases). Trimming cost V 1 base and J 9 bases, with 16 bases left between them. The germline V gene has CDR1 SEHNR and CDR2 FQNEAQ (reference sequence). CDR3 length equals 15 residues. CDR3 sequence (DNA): TGTGCCAGCAGCTTAGTTGTGCAGGTGGGGCGTGAGCAGTTCTTC. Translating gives CASSLVVQVGREQFF.

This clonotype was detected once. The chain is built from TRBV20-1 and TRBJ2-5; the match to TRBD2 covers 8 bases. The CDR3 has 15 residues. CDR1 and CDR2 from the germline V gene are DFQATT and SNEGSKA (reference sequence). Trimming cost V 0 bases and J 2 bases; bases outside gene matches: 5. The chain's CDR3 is CSARDRTSFQETQYF. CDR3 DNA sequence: TGCAGTGCTAGAGATAGGACTAGCTTTCAAGAGACCCAGTACTTC.

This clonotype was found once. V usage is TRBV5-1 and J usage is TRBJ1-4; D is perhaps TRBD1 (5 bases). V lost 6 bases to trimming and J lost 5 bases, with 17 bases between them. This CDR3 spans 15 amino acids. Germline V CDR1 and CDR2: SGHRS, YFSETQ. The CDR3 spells CASNKGVSGNEKLFF. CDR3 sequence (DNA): TGCGCCAGCAACAAAGGGGTCAGCGGGAATGAAAAACTGTTTTTT.

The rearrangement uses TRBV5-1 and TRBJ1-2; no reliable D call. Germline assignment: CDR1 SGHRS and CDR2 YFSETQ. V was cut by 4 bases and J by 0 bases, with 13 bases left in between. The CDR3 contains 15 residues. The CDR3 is CASSHMDAANYGYTF. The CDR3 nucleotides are TGCGCCAGCAGCCACATGGATGCCGCTAACTATGGCTACACCTTC.

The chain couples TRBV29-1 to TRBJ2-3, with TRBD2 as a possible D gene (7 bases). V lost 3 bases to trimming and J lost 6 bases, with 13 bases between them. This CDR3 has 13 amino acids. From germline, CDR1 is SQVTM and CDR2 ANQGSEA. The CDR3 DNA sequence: TGCAGCGTTGAGGGGGGGCCGGTGGATACGCAGTATTTT. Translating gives CSVEGGPVDTQYF.

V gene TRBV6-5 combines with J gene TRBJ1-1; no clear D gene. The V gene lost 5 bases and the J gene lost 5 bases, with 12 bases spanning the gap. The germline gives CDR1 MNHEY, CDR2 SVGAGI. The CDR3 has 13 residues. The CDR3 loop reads CASSNHRGTEAFF. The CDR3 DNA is TGTGCCAGCAGTAACCACAGAGGGACTGAAGCTTTCTTT.

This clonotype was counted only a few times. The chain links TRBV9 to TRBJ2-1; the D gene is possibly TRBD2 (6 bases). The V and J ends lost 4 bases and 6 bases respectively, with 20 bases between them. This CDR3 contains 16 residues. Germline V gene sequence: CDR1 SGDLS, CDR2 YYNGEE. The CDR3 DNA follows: TGTGCCAGCAGCCCCGCCGGGACTGCTGGGACCAATGAGCAGTTCTTC. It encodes CASSPAGTAGTNEQFF.

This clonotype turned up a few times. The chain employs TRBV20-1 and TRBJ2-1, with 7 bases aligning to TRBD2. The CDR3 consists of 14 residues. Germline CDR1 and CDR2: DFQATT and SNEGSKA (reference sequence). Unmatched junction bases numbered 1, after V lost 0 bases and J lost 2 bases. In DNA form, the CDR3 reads TGCAGTGCTAGAGAAGCGGGACCCTACAATGAGCAGTTCTTC. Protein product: CSAREAGPYNEQFF.

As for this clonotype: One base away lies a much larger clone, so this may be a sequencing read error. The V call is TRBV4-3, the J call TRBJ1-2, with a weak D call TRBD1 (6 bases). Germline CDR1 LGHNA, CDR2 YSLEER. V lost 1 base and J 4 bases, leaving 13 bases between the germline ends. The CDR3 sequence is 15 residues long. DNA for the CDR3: TGCGCCAGCAGCCAAGTGGGGGGCTGGGCCTATGGCTACACCTTC. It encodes CASSQVGGWAYGYTF.

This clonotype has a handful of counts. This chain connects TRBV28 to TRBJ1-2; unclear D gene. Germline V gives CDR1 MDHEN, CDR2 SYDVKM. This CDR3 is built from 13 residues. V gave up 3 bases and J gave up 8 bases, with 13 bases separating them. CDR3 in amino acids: CASSFDGLEGYTF. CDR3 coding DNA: TGTGCCAGCAGTTTCGACGGCCTTGAGGGCTACACCTTC.

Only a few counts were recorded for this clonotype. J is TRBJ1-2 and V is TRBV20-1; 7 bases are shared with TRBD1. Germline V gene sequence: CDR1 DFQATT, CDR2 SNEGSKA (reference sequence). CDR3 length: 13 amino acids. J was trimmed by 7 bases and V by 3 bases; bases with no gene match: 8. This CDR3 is CSARTQTGVGYTF. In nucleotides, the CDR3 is TGCAGTGCTAGGACTCAAACAGGGGTTGGCTACACCTTC.

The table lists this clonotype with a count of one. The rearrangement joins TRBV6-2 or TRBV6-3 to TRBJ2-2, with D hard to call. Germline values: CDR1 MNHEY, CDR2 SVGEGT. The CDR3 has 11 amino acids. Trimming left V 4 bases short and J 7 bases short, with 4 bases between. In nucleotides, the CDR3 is TGTGCCAGCAGTTCCGTCGGGGAGCTGTTTTTT. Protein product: CASSSVGELFF.

CDR3 nucleotide sequence: TGCGCCAGCAAGACAGGGGGGTTGACCTCCTACGAGCAGTACTTC. This gives the protein CASKTGGLTSYEQYF. The chain is built from TRBV5-1 and TRBJ2-7, with TRBD1 matching over 9 bases. This CDR3 has 15 amino acids. Unmatched junction bases numbered 7, after V lost 6 bases and J lost 0 bases. The V gene's germline CDR1 is SGHRS and CDR2 YFSETQ.

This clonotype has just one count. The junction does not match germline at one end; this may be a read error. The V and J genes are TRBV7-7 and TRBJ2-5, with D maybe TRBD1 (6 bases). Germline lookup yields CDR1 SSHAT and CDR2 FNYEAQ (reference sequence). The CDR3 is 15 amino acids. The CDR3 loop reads CASSLWLGAHNEQYF. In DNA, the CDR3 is TGTGCTAGCAGCTTATGGTTGGGGGCCCACAATGAGCAGTACTTC. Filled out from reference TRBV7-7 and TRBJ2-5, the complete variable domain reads GAGVSQSPRYKVTKRGQDVTLRCDPISSHATLYWYQQALGQGPEFLTYFNYEAQPDKSGLPSDRFSAERPEGSISTLTIQRTEQRDSAMYRCASSLWLGAHNEQYFGPGTRLLVL.

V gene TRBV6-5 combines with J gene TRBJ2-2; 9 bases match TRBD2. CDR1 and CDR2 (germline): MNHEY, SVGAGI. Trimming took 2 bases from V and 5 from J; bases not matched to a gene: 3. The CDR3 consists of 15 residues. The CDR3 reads CASSYVAGGTGELFF. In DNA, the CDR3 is TGTGCCAGCAGTTACGTTGCGGGAGGGACCGGGGAGCTGTTTTTT.

DNA of the CDR3: TGCGCCAGCAGCTTGCCCCCGGCAGGGGCAGATACGCAGTATTTT. Protein sequence: CASSLPPAGADTQYF. V gene TRBV5-1 combines with J gene TRBJ2-3; weak D call: TRBD1 (6 bases). Germline V CDR1 and CDR2: SGHRS, YFSETQ. Trimming left V 1 base short and J 4 bases short, with 13 bases between. The CDR3 spans 15 residues.

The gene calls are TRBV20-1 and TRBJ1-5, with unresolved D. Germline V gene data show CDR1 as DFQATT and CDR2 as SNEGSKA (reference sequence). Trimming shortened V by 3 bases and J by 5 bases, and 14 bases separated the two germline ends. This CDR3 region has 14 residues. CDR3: CSAREYRGDQPQHF. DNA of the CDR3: TGCAGTGCTAGGGAGTATAGAGGAGATCAGCCCCAGCATTTT.

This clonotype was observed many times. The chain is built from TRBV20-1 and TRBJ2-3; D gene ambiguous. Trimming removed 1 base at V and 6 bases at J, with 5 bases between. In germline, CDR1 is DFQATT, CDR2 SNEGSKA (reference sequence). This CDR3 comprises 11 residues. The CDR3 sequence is CSARVLDTQYF. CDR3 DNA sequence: TGCAGTGCTAGAGTTTTGGATACGCAGTATTTT.

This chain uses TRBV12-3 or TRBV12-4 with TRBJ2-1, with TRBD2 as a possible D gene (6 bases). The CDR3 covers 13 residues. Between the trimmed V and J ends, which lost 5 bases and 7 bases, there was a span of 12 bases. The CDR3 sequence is CASSRYSGNEQFF. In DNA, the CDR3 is TGTGCCAGCAGTCGCTATAGCGGAAATGAGCAGTTCTTC.

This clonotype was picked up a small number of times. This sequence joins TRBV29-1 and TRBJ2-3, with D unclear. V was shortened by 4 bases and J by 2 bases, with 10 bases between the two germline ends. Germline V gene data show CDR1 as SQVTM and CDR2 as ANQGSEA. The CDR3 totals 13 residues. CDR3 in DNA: TGCAGCGTTGTTAACAACCACACAGATACGCAGTATTTT. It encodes CSVVNNHTDTQYF.

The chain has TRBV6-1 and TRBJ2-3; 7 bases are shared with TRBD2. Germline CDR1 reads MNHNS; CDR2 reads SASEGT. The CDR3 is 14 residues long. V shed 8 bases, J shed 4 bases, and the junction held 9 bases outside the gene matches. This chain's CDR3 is CASRFGGRADTQYF. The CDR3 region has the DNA TGTGCCAGCCGTTTCGGGGGGAGGGCAGATACGCAGTATTTT.

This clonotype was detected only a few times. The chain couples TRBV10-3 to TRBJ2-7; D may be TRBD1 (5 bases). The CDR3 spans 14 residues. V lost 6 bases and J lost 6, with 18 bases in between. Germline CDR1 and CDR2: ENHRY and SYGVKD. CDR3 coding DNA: TGTGCCATCAGGGCAGACAGTGACTGGTGCGAGCAGTACTTC. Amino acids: CAIRADSDWCEQYF.

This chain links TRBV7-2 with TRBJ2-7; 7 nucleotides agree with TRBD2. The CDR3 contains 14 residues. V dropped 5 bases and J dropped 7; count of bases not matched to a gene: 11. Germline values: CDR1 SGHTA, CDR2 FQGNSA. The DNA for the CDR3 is TGTGCCAGCAGCAACAGCGGGAACTACAATGAGCAGTACTTC. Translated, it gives CASSNSGNYNEQYF.

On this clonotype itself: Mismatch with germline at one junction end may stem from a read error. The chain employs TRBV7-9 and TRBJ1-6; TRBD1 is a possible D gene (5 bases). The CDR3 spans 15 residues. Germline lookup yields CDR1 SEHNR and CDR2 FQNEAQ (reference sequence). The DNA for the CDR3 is TGTGCCAGCAGCTTAGGCGCGGGGACTAATTCAGCCCTCCACTTT. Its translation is CASSLGAGTNSALHF.